This T cell receptor (beta chain) was profiled in a study of blood T cell repertoires in COVID-19. On the study more broadly: The origin of the acute and convalescent COVID-19 samples was the United States, Italy and Spain. T cells, B-cell-depleted T cells, or PBMCs supplied cDNA or gDNA.

Original methodology: Estimates of nucleated cell counts were drawn from the amplification of reference gene primers. Method: immunoSEQ multiplex PCR; TCRdb's copy keeps in-frame clones and lacks some. Clonal size and the V and J genes are those of that table, whereas D and trimming came from the DNA. Of about 190,000 clones listed, around four fifths were seen once; the top ten hold 15% to 20%. This clone occurred a few times. CDR3 length equals 13 residues. CDR1 and CDR2 from the germline V gene are GTSNPN and SVGIG (reference sequence). J was trimmed by 9 bases and V by 5 bases; bases with no gene match: 11.

The sequenced sample consisted of peripheral blood. V and J are TRBV30 and TRBJ1-1; 8 bases agree with TRBD1. This sequence was found in a human donor in a cohort sampled during active COVID-19. The CDR3 DNA reads TGTGCCTGGTTGGGACAGGCGGCGGGGAAAGCTTTCTTT. Protein product: CAWLGQAAGKAFF. Complete variable domain (other parts from reference TRBV30 and TRBJ1-1): SQTIHQWPATLVQPVGSPLSLECTVEGTSNPNLYWYRQAAGRGLQLLFYSVGIGQISSEVPQNLSASRPQDRQFILSSKKLLLSDSGFYLCAWLGQAAGKAFFGQGTRLTVV.